Sequencing of this TCR beta chain was carried out in a study of T cell responses to AZD1222 COVID-19 vaccine. Looking at the study overall: Researchers grouped second doses given at about 4 or about 12 weeks into one pool. Study-wide results and limits: Only a handful of AZD1222 recipients tested seropositive at baseline.

TCRdb's table, derived via immunoSEQ multiplex PCR, lists solely in-frame clones and lacks some. The sample holds roughly 100,000 clones, more than 75% seen once. V was shortened by 3 bases and J by 10 bases, with 9 bases between the two germline ends. Germline CDR1 and CDR2: SEHNR and FQNEAQ (reference sequence). The CDR3 totals 11 residues. About this clone itself: Its antigen is as yet unknown.

This chain links TRBV7-9 with TRBJ1-2; no reliable D call. Sequencing used peripheral blood, obtained on day 0 of AZD1222 vaccination. The clonotype originates from an adult in good health. This CDR3 reads CASSFDPDYTF. CDR3 sequence (DNA): TGTGCCAGCAGCTTTGACCCGGACTACACCTTC. Combining the CDR3 with reference TRBV7-9 and TRBJ1-2 gives the whole variable domain DTGVSQNPRHKITKRGQNVTFRCDPISEHNRLYWYRQTLGQGPEFLTYFQNEAQLEKSRLLSDRFSAERPKGSFSTLEIQRTEQGDSAMYLCASSFDPDYTFGSGTRLTVV.